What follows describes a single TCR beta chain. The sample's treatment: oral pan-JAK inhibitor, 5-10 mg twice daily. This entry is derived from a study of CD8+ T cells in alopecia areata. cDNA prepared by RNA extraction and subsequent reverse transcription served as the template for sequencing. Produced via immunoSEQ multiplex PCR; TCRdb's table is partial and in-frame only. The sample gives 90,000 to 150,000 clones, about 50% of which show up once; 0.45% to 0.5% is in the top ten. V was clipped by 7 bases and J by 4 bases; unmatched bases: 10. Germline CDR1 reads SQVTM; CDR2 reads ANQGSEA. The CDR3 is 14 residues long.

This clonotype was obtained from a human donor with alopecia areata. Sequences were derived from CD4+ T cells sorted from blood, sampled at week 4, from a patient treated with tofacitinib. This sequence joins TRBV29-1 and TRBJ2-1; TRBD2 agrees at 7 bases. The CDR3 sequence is CSGAKRGAYNEQFF. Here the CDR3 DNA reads TGCAGCGGTGCTAAGCGGGGAGCTTACAATGAGCAGTTCTTC.